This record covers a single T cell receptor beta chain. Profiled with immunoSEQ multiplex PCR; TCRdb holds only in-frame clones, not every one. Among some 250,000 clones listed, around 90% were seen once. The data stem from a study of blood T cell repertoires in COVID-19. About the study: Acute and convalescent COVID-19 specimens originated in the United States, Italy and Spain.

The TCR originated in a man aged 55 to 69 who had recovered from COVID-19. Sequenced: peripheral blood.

CDR3 nucleotide sequence: TGCGCCAGCAGCTTGCAGGGGCTAGCCAAAAACATTCAGTACTTC. This gives the protein CASSLQGLAKNIQYF. The chain couples TRBV5-1 to TRBJ2-4, with D possibly being TRBD1 (6 bases). There are 15 residues in the CDR3. The germline V gene encodes CDR1 SGHRS and CDR2 YFSETQ. V was clipped by 1 base and J by 0 bases, with 8 bases between them.